The 25 T cell receptor beta chains given below trace back to one sample, sequenced in a study of technical replicates of blood from a handful of donors. The protocol was immunoSEQ multiplex PCR, while the TCRdb copy is restricted to in-frame clones and leaves out a portion. This sample carries about 88,000 clones, 85% to 95% of them seen once, and the ten largest clones take roughly 0.25%. Sequenced sample: T cells isolated from PBMCs. Receptor source: a human donor in good health.

The V call is TRBV9, the J call TRBJ1-6; 9 bases agree with TRBD1. Germline CDR1 reads SGDLS; CDR2 reads YYNGEE. V trimming: 0 bases; J trimming: 9 bases; junction bases outside the gene matches: 10. The CDR3 contains 17 residues. CDR3 nucleotide sequence: TGTGCCAGCAGCGTAGCCCGACAGGGGGGCGCGGGTTCACCCCTCCACTTT. It encodes CASSVARQGGAGSPLHF. Full variable domain (rest looked up from reference TRBV9 and TRBJ1-6): DSGVTQTPKHLITATGQRVTLRCSPRSGDLSVYWYQQSLDQGLQFLIQYYNGEERAKGNILERFSAQQFPDLHSELNLSSLELGDSALYFCASSVARQGGAGSPLHFGNGTRLTVT.

The chain uses TRBV28 and TRBJ2-1; 12 bases match TRBD2. CDR1 is MDHEN and CDR2 is SYDVKM in the germline V gene. V gave up 8 bases and J gave up 9 bases; unmatched junction bases: 5. The CDR3 covers 13 residues. This CDR3 is CASLAGGPGEQFF. The CDR3 DNA reads TGTGCCAGCCTAGCGGGAGGGCCGGGTGAGCAGTTCTTC.

The chain employs TRBV4-1 and TRBJ2-5, with 9 bases identical to TRBD1. Germline V lookup: CDR1 MGHRA, CDR2 YSYEKL. CDR3 length: 16 amino acids. J was trimmed by 4 bases and V by 1 base; bases with no gene match: 7. Here the CDR3 reads CASSQGQDRGRETQYF. The CDR3 bases are TGCGCCAGCAGCCAAGGTCAGGACAGGGGACGAGAGACCCAGTACTTC.

The V and J genes are TRBV19 and TRBJ2-3; a weak D match, TRBD1 (6 bases). Per germline, CDR1 LNHDA and CDR2 SQIVND (reference sequence). CDR3 length equals 17 residues. V dropped 4 bases and J dropped 2 bases, with 19 bases sitting between them. In nucleotides, the CDR3 is TGTGCCAGTAGTAGGGCCGGGACACTCAGATACACAGATACGCAGTATTTT. This sequence encodes CASSRAGTLRYTDTQYF. Combining the CDR3 with reference TRBV19 and TRBJ2-3 gives the whole variable domain DGGITQSPKYLFRKEGQNVTLSCEQNLNHDAMYWYRQDPGQGLRLIYYSQIVNDFQKGDIAEGYSVSREKKESFPLTVTSAQKNPTAFYLCASSRAGTLRYTDTQYFGPGTRLTVL.

The chain uses TRBV7-6 and TRBJ2-7, with 10 bases that match TRBD1. Germline lookup yields CDR1 SGHVS and CDR2 FNYEAQ. The V segment lost 4 bases and the J segment 5 bases; nucleotides outside the gene matches: 8. The CDR3 sequence is 15 residues long. In DNA form, the CDR3 reads TGTGCCAGCAGCTCTCCGGGACAGGGGAGTCACGAGCAGTACTTC. Protein sequence: CASSSPGQGSHEQYF.

This clone has a single count. The rearrangement uses TRBV9 and TRBJ2-3; 7 bases map to TRBD2. In germline, CDR1 is SGDLS, CDR2 YYNGEE. Losses at the gene ends were 4 bases for V and 2 bases for J; bases not matched to a gene: 7. The CDR3 contains 15 residues. The CDR3, as DNA: TGTGCCAGCAGCAGACGCGGGGGTTACACAGATACGCAGTATTTT. Translation gives CASSRRGGYTDTQYF. The full variable domain, with the rest looked up from reference TRBV9 and TRBJ2-3, is DSGVTQTPKHLITATGQRVTLRCSPRSGDLSVYWYQQSLDQGLQFLIQYYNGEERAKGNILERFSAQQFPDLHSELNLSSLELGDSALYFCASSRRGGYTDTQYFGPGTRLTVL.

DNA of the CDR3: TGTGCCAGTGGGGGCGGGGGGTCCTACGAGCAGTACTTC. It specifies CASGGGGSYEQYF. The chain carries TRBV10-3 and TRBJ2-7, with 8 bases identical to TRBD2. The V gene end was trimmed by 10 bases and the J gene end by 1 base; junction bases not matched to a gene: 6. Germline-derived CDR1 and CDR2 are ENHRY and SYGVKD. The CDR3 is 13 residues long.

This CDR3 is CASSSRTGGFFYTGELFF. The CDR3 DNA reads as TGCGCCAGCAGCAGCCGGACAGGGGGTTTCTTTTACACCGGGGAGCTGTTTTTT. The chain carries TRBV5-1 and TRBJ2-2, with 10 nucleotides matching TRBD1. Germline V gives CDR1 SGHRS, CDR2 YFSETQ. This CDR3 is 18 amino acids long. Trimming took 4 bases from V and 3 from J; bases not matched to a gene: 12.

This CDR3 is CASSLRRVRPHTEAFF. CDR3 in DNA: TGTGCCAGCAGCTTACGGCGAGTCAGGCCTCACACTGAAGCTTTCTTT. The chain couples TRBV7-8 to TRBJ1-1, with unresolved D. From germline, CDR1 is SGHVS and CDR2 FQNEAQ. The CDR3 has 16 residues. Trimming cost V 2 bases and J 3 bases, with 16 bases left between them.

The chain has TRBV5-4 and TRBJ1-1; tentative D call: TRBD1 (5 bases). V dropped 4 bases and J dropped 5 bases, with 15 bases sitting between them. Germline assignment: CDR1 SGHNT and CDR2 YYREEE (reference sequence). This CDR3 contains 14 residues. The CDR3 DNA reads as TGTGCCAGCAGCACGGGGGGGGGAGGAACTGAAGCTTTCTTT. Its translation: CASSTGGGGTEAFF.

V usage is TRBV29-1 and J usage is TRBJ2-1, with D tentatively TRBD1 (6 bases). Germline values: CDR1 SQVTM, CDR2 ANQGSEA. The CDR3 consists of 15 residues. Trimming cost V 2 bases and J 4 bases, with 15 bases left between them. In DNA, the CDR3 is TGCAGCGTTGAATTGACAGGCGGAAGGTACAATGAGCAGTTCTTC. This codes for CSVELTGGRYNEQFF.

The V and J genes are TRBV6-6 and TRBJ2-7; TRBD2 matches at 15 bases. The CDR3 has 15 residues. Germline V CDR1 and CDR2: MNHNY, SVGAGI (reference sequence). V was clipped by 2 bases and J by 4 bases; unmatched bases: 0. The CDR3 coding sequence is TGTGCCAGCAGTTACGGGACTAGCGGGGGGTACGAGCAGTACTTC. Its translation is CASSYGTSGGYEQYF.

The chain links TRBV5-1 to TRBJ1-4, with D perhaps matching TRBD1 (5 bases). V lost 6 bases to trimming and J lost 7 bases, with 13 bases between them. CDR1 is SGHRS, CDR2 YFSETQ, per germline. The length of the CDR3 is 13 residues. The CDR3 here is CASNSGRGEKLFF. The CDR3, as DNA: TGCGCCAGCAACTCAGGGAGGGGTGAAAAACTGTTTTTT.

The chain is built from TRBV7-6 and TRBJ2-1; D uncertain. Germline loops: CDR1 SGHVS, CDR2 FNYEAQ. V dropped 2 bases and J dropped 8 bases, with 4 bases sitting between them. This CDR3 contains 11 residues. CDR3 sequence reads: CASSLFDEQFF. CDR3 DNA sequence: TGTGCCAGCAGCTTATTCGATGAGCAGTTCTTC.

This clone was found once. The chain uses TRBV11-2 and TRBJ2-7; 11 bases line up with TRBD2. Trimming at V came to 4 bases and at J to 2 bases, leaving 7 bases not matched to a gene. The CDR3 is 16 residues long. The V gene's germline CDR1 is SGHAT and CDR2 FQNNGV. This chain's CDR3 is CASSSVAGGVTYEQYF. The CDR3 DNA follows: TGTGCCAGCAGCTCTGTAGCGGGAGGGGTCACCTACGAGCAGTACTTC.

Turning to this clone: The junction and the germline gene differ at one end; a read error may be behind it. V gene TRBV7-7 combines with J gene TRBJ1-2; 8 bases are a match to TRBD1. This CDR3 is 16 amino acids long. The germline gives CDR1 SSHAT, CDR2 FNYEAQ (reference sequence). The CDR3 bases are TGTGCTAGCAGCCGCCTAGACAGGGGCGGTAACTATGGCTACACCTTC. It yields the protein CASSRLDRGGNYGYTF. Filled out from reference TRBV7-7 and TRBJ1-2, the complete variable domain reads GAGVSQSPRYKVTKRGQDVTLRCDPISSHATLYWYQQALGQGPEFLTYFNYEAQPDKSGLPSDRFSAERPEGSISTLTIQRTEQRDSAMYRCASSRLDRGGNYGYTFGSGTRLTVV.

The chain employs TRBV9 and TRBJ2-3; D not certain. Germline CDR1 reads SGDLS; CDR2 reads YYNGEE. The CDR3 contains 11 residues. With 5 bases removed from V and 9 bases from J, the gap between germline ends came to 10 bases. This chain's CDR3 is CASSYEETQYF. CDR3 DNA: TGTGCCAGCAGTTACGAAGAGACGCAGTATTTT.

This rearrangement joins TRBV7-6 to TRBJ2-1, with D possibly being TRBD2 (5 bases). CDR1 SGHVS and CDR2 FNYEAQ come from the germline V gene. The CDR3 length is 15 residues. The V gene lost 1 base and the J gene lost 2 bases, with 9 bases spanning the gap. The CDR3 is CASSLDLTTYNEQFF. The DNA of the CDR3 is TGTGCCAGCAGCTTAGATTTGACTACCTACAATGAGCAGTTCTTC.

The chain links TRBV7-8 to TRBJ1-5; D gene ambiguous. The CDR3 spans 14 residues. CDR1 is SGHVS and CDR2 is FQNEAQ in the germline V gene. The germline V and J ends were trimmed by 7 bases and 5 bases, with 15 bases remaining between them. The CDR3 loop is CASKGPREDQPQHF. The DNA for the CDR3 is TGTGCCAGCAAAGGGCCACGGGAAGATCAGCCCCAGCATTTT.

The chain couples TRBV13 to TRBJ2-7, with TRBD1 matching over 7 bases. This CDR3 is built from 13 residues. The V segment lost 8 bases and the J segment 3 bases; nucleotides outside the gene matches: 7. In germline, CDR1 is PRHDT, CDR2 FYEKMQ (reference sequence). The chain's CDR3 is CASSPGQHYEQYF. As DNA, the CDR3 is TGTGCCAGCTCCCCGGGACAGCACTACGAGCAGTACTTC.

The chain employs TRBV30 and TRBJ2-2; D call uncertain. The V end was cut by 4 bases, the J end by 2 bases, with 5 bases between. The CDR3 has 12 residues. Germline values: CDR1 GTSNPN, CDR2 SVGIG (reference sequence). CDR3 nucleotides: TGTGCCTGGACGGTCAACACCGGGGAGCTGTTTTTT. Protein sequence: CAWTVNTGELFF.

J is TRBJ2-2 and V is TRBV7-2; 7 bases are shared with TRBD2. J gave up 1 base and V 8 bases, and 4 bases lay outside the gene matches. Germline assignment: CDR1 SGHTA and CDR2 FQGNSA. The CDR3 spans 14 residues. Written as DNA, the CDR3 is TGTGCCAGCCGCCCTAGCGGGAACACCGGGGAGCTGTTTTTT. Its protein is CASRPSGNTGELFF.

The rearrangement uses TRBV4-1 and TRBJ2-7; 10 positions match TRBD1. The CDR3 spans 16 residues. Germline V gene lookup returns CDR1 MGHRA and CDR2 YSYEKL. Trimming removed 3 bases from V and 3 bases from J; junction bases left unmatched: 8. The CDR3 reads CASSQGQGQGNYEQYF. In DNA form, the CDR3 reads TGCGCCAGCAGCCAGGGTCAGGGACAGGGGAACTACGAGCAGTACTTC.

This sequence joins TRBV4-2 and TRBJ1-1, with a tentative D call TRBD1 (6 bases). The germline V gene encodes CDR1 LGHNA and CDR2 YNFKEQ. The CDR3 contains 11 residues. The V end was cut by 3 bases, the J end by 10 bases, with 9 bases between. The CDR3, as DNA: TGTGCCAGCAGCCAGACAGGTATAGCTTTCTTT. Its protein is CASSQTGIAFF.

Worth noting for this clone: One end of the junction does not line up with germline, which may come from a read error. The chain joins TRBV11-2 to TRBJ1-1; D possibly corresponds to TRBD1 (5 bases). CDR1 is SGHAT and CDR2 is FQNNGV in the germline V gene. This CDR3 has 15 amino acids. CDR3 DNA sequence: TGTGCCAGCAGCTTGGGAGGTCGGGGGAACAGTGAAGCTTTCTTT. This encodes CASSLGGRGNSEAFF.